This is a list of T cell receptor beta chains from one sample in a study of T cell responses to AZD1222 COVID-19 vaccine. Using immunoSEQ multiplex PCR, the repertoire was profiled, and TCRdb retains in-frame clones only, with some absent. The data hold around 190,000 clones, with around nine tenths observed a single time. Sample: peripheral blood, taken on day 0 of AZD1222 vaccination. Every receptor here comes from an adult in good health. CDR3s leave out the opening cysteine and the closing phenylalanine or tryptophan. A D gene is named only where the DNA matches it firmly.

ASSPGLETQY	10	.	TRBV7-2
ASSLGGNYEQY	11	.	TRBV11-3
SVEERGGNTEAF	12	.	TRBV29-1
ATSSRGAYEQY	11	.	TRBV24-1
ASSLSGSNEQF	11	.	TRBV27
ASSQSADLTDGYT	13	.	TRBV3-1/TRBV3-2
ASSVDPASAAGVQY	14	TRBD2	TRBV9
ASSPSSGEKQY	11	.	TRBV11-2
ASSQGAGQPQH	11	.	TRBV12-3/TRBV12-4
ASSRDRDGEKLF	12	TRBD1	TRBV6-5
ASSLESQGGYEQY	13	.	TRBV5-1
ASIYGTDTQY	10	.	TRBV2
ASSLGGISNQPQH	13	.	TRBV27
ASSQDIAGTYEQY	13	.	TRBV4-3
ASSEVRTGGSKTQY	14	TRBD1	TRBV10-1
ASSPPGSHGYT	11	.	TRBV5-1
ASSLIPTGETQY	12	.	TRBV27
ASSAGRMNTEAF	12	.	TRBV4-3
ASSETHQPQH	10	.	TRBV2
ASSPGLGRDQY	11	TRBD2	TRBV27
ASSLEQGTGYT	11	TRBD1	TRBV5-5
ASSYSSGTEQF	11	.	TRBV6-5